Presented here are 2 T cell receptor beta chains from one specimen sequenced in a study of cytomegalovirus exposure and HLA in healthy donors. Researchers ran the PCR with 60 Vbeta and 13 Jbeta primers. Profiled with immunoSEQ multiplex PCR; TCRdb holds only in-frame clones, not every one. The sample yields roughly 200,000 clones, 77% seen once. Sequencing was done on a sample of PBMCs. The receptors were sampled from a woman aged 60-75 years in good health and CMV-seropositive.

The V call is TRBV9, the J call TRBJ1-6, with TRBD1 matching 8 bases. This CDR3 comprises 16 residues. V gave up 0 bases and J gave up 9 bases; unmatched junction bases: 8. Germline V CDR1 and CDR2: SGDLS, YYNGEE. The CDR3 sequence is CASSVDGRGRGSPLHF. The DNA of the CDR3 is TGTGCCAGCAGCGTAGATGGCAGGGGGCGAGGTTCACCCCTCCACTTT. Looking up the rest from reference TRBV9 and TRBJ1-6 gives the full variable domain: DSGVTQTPKHLITATGQRVTLRCSPRSGDLSVYWYQQSLDQGLQFLIQYYNGEERAKGNILERFSAQQFPDLHSELNLSSLELGDSALYFCASSVDGRGRGSPLHFGNGTRLTVT.

V is TRBV10-3 and J is TRBJ2-7; D is unclear. The V and J ends lost 0 bases and 0 bases respectively, with 12 bases between them. The CDR3 consists of 16 residues. Germline V gene lookup returns CDR1 ENHRY and CDR2 SYGVKD. Here the CDR3 reads CAISESPVINSYEQYF. DNA for the CDR3: TGTGCCATCAGTGAGTCTCCGGTTATCAACTCCTACGAGCAGTACTTC.